These 23 T cell receptor beta chains were all obtained from the same sample, sequenced in a study of T cells in Graves' hyperthyroidism and ophthalmopathy. Regions amplified from RNA transcripts were the TCR beta CDR3 regions. HTBI primers were the set used in a first-round RT-PCR of the TCR CDR3. TCRdb passed the multiplex PCR reads through MiXCR, listing each CDR3 protein once. The data hold 500,000 to 750,000 distinct CDR3 sequences, with 12% to 15% observed a single time. Material: blood. These receptors were collected from a woman aged 18-30 years with Graves' ophthalmopathy.

This clonotype has at least ten counts. The genes are TRBV7-3 and TRBJ2-2; 9 bases map to TRBD1. Trimming at V came to 6 bases and at J to 0 bases, leaving 5 bases not matched to a gene. The CDR3 has 16 residues. Germline CDR1 is SGHTA and CDR2 is FQGTGA. The DNA of the CDR3 is TGTGCCAGCAGTCCCACAGGGGGCGCGAACACCGGGGAGCTGTTTTTT. Its protein product is CASSPTGGANTGELFF.

In the case of this clonotype: A read error may be the cause here, since a much bigger clone is one base away. The chain employs TRBV5-8 and TRBJ1-5; D uncertain. Germline V CDR1 and CDR2: SGHTS, YDEGEE. This CDR3 is built from 13 residues. The V gene lost 5 bases and the J gene lost 2 bases, with 8 bases spanning the gap. The CDR3 sequence is CASSPYGNQPQHF. As DNA, the CDR3 is TGTGCCAGCAGTCCTTATGGCAATCAGCCCCAGCATTTT.

This clonotype was counted many times. This chain connects TRBV11-3 to TRBJ2-7; D call uncertain. Per the germline V gene, CDR1 is SGHNT and CDR2 is YENEEA. This CDR3 is built from 13 residues. Trimming cost V 3 bases and J 5 bases, with 11 bases left between them. Written as DNA, the CDR3 is TGTGCCAGCAGCTTCGGAGCAGCAGACGAGCAGTACTTC. Encoded protein: CASSFGAADEQYF.

This clonotype came up many times. This chain uses TRBV24-1 with TRBJ2-1; 9 nucleotides match TRBD1. Germline CDR1 and CDR2: KGHDR and SFDVKD. Trimming removed 0 bases from V and 8 bases from J; junction bases left unmatched: 16. CDR3 length: 19 amino acids. This CDR3 is CATSDLEDPGQGIPYEQFF. The CDR3 coding sequence is TGTGCCACCAGTGATTTGGAAGACCCGGGACAGGGCATACCCTATGAGCAGTTCTTC.

Many counts were recorded for this clonotype. CDR3 sequence reads: CASRVTQGLGNTEAFF. CDR3 coding DNA: TGTGCCAGCAGGGTTACTCAAGGGTTGGGGAACACTGAAGCTTTCTTT. This sequence joins TRBV28 and TRBJ1-1, with D hard to call. There are 16 residues in the CDR3. V lost 6 bases and J lost 1, with 18 bases in between. Germline loops: CDR1 MDHEN, CDR2 SYDVKM.

The chain is built from TRBV2 and TRBJ1-6; TRBD1 aligns across 7 bases. There are 14 residues in the CDR3. Germline values: CDR1 SNHLY, CDR2 FYNNEI. V trimming: 7 bases; J trimming: 5 bases; junction bases outside the gene matches: 5. The CDR3 DNA reads TGTGCCAGCAACGGACAGGTTCATAATTCACCCCTCCACTTT. Translation: CASNGQVHNSPLHF.

This clonotype was seen repeatedly, ten times or more. The chain joins TRBV6-1 to TRBJ2-4, with 7 positions matching TRBD2. Germline trimming cut 8 bases from V and 6 bases from J; bases unmatched to any gene: 16. Germline V gives CDR1 MNHNS, CDR2 SASEGT. This CDR3 contains 16 residues. CDR3 sequence reads: CASHGKPLATLNIQYF. DNA for the CDR3: TGTGCCAGCCACGGCAAACCACTAGCGACCTTAAACATTCAGTACTTC.

This clonotype was found many times. This chain uses TRBV18 with TRBJ2-5, with 7 bases lining up with TRBD1. The germline V gene encodes CDR1 KGHSH and CDR2 LQKENI. The CDR3 covers 16 residues. The ends lost 0 bases at V and 5 bases at J; junction bases unmatched: 9. The CDR3 reads CASSPPTGTGLETQYF. CDR3 nucleotide sequence: TGTGCCAGCTCACCACCGACAGGGACGGGGTTGGAGACCCAGTACTTC.

In DNA, the CDR3 is TGTGCCAGCAGCCCTTCTCCCGGGACTAGCGGGAGGGACAATGAGCAGTTCTTC. Protein sequence: CASSPSPGTSGRDNEQFF. V is TRBV7-9 and J is TRBJ2-1, with 16 positions matching TRBD2. J was trimmed by 5 bases and V by 5 bases; bases with no gene match: 9. The CDR3 length is 18 residues. CDR1 SEHNR and CDR2 FQNEAQ come from the germline V gene (reference sequence).

This clonotype was observed a few times. The V and J genes are TRBV14 and TRBJ2-2; TRBD2 matches 11 bases. The V and J ends lost 4 bases and 7 bases, in that order; junction bases with no gene match: 8. The V gene's germline CDR1 is SGHDN and CDR2 FVKESK. The CDR3 is made up of 16 amino acids. This CDR3 is CASSRRLAGWGGELFF. In DNA form, the CDR3 reads TGTGCCAGCAGCCGCAGACTAGCGGGATGGGGCGGGGAGCTGTTTTTT. Filled out from reference TRBV14 and TRBJ2-2, the complete variable domain reads EAGVTQFPSHSVIEKGQTVTLRCDPISGHDNLYWYRRVMGKEIKFLLHFVKESKQDESGMPNNRFLAERTGGTYSTLKVQPAELEDSGVYFCASSRRLAGWGGELFFGEGSRLTVL.

The table lists this clonotype with many counts. The V call is TRBV5-1, the J call TRBJ2-5, with 9 bases fitting TRBD1. CDR1 is SGHRS, CDR2 YFSETQ, per germline. V lost 1 base to trimming and J lost 0 bases; unmatched junction nucleotides: 4. The CDR3 is made up of 16 amino acids. For the CDR3, the DNA is TGCGCCAGCAGCTTGAACGGACAGGGGAACCAAGAGACCCAGTACTTC. Encoded protein: CASSLNGQGNQETQYF.

A note on this clonotype: A much larger clone sits a single nucleotide away, making a read error possible. The V and J genes are TRBV29-1 and TRBJ2-1; D gene uncertain. The CDR3 is 12 residues long. Per the germline V gene, CDR1 is SQVTM and CDR2 is ANQGSEA. The CDR3 nucleotides read TGCAGCGTCTTTGACAAAAACAATGAGCAGCTCTTC. Its translation: CSVFDKNNEQLF.

As concerns this clonotype: Just one base apart from a much larger clone, this may be a read error. This rearrangement joins TRBV6-6 to TRBJ1-6; TRBD1 might be the D (5 bases). V was pared by 0 bases and J by 12 bases, with 15 bases between. This CDR3 has 15 residues. CDR1 and CDR2 (germline): MNHNY, SVGAGI (reference sequence). The CDR3 nucleotides are TGTGCCAGCAGTTACTCCGGGCAGGGATCCTTACCCCTCCACTTT. This sequence encodes CASSYSGQGSLPLHF.

This clonotype showed up just a few times. A much larger clone differs by one base, so this may be a read error. The chain couples TRBV27 to TRBJ2-3; the D is unclear. Germline V lookup: CDR1 MNHEY, CDR2 SMNVEV (reference sequence). The CDR3 extends over 13 amino acids. Trimming took off 3 bases at V and 2 bases at J, with 6 bases between the two ends. The CDR3 DNA sequence: TGTGCCAGCAGTTTTGGCCACACAGATACGCAGTATTTT. Translated: CASSFGHTDTQYF.

This clonotype was recorded at least ten times. The chain employs TRBV7-8 and TRBJ1-2, with no clear D. V lost 1 base and J lost 5, with 11 bases in between. CDR1 and CDR2 (germline): SGHVS, FQNEAQ. CDR3 length equals 14 residues. The CDR3 is CASSLDGSPYGYTF. DNA of the CDR3: TGTGCCAGCAGCTTAGACGGCAGCCCTTATGGCTACACCTTC.

The rearrangement links TRBV6-2 or TRBV6-3 to TRBJ2-3; 8 bases agree with TRBD1. Germline assignment: CDR1 MNHEY and CDR2 SVGEGT. The CDR3 sequence is 20 residues long. V was pared by 0 bases and J by 1 base, with 15 bases of the junction left unmatched. The DNA for the CDR3 is TGTGCCAGCAGTTACTCTCTCAAAGTGCGGTCGGGACAGGGCACAGATACGCAGTATTTT. It is translated as CASSYSLKVRSGQGTDTQYF.

At least ten counts were recorded for this clonotype. The gene calls are TRBV6-1 and TRBJ1-2, with a weak D call TRBD1 (5 bases). This CDR3 comprises 14 residues. Germline values: CDR1 MNHNS, CDR2 SASEGT. V lost 2 bases and J lost 8, with 15 bases in between. CDR3 DNA sequence: TGTGCCAGCAGTGAAAATCTGGGGCGGAGGGGCTACACCTTC. Amino acid sequence: CASSENLGRRGYTF.

The gene calls are TRBV30 and TRBJ1-1, with a possible D match to TRBD1 (6 bases). Trimming left V 5 bases short and J 6 bases short, with 31 bases between. Germline V gene data show CDR1 as GTSNPN and CDR2 as SVGIG (reference sequence). This CDR3 is built from 18 residues. The chain's CDR3 is CAWELRSSIGGPGAEAFF. CDR3 DNA sequence: TGTGCCTGGGAGCTTAGGTCATCGATCGGGGGGCCGGGCGCTGAAGCTTTCTTT.

Ten or more counts support this clonotype. The genes are TRBV6-1 and TRBJ1-4; possibly TRBD1 for D (6 bases). Trimming cost V 3 bases and J 5 bases, with 13 bases left between them. The CDR3 is 15 amino acids. The germline CDR1 and CDR2 sequences are MNHNS and SASEGT. The CDR3 DNA follows: TGTGCCAGCAGTGATCGACCCGGGACAAATGAAAAACTGTTTTTT. The encoded protein is CASSDRPGTNEKLFF.

This clonotype was counted between two and nine times. The chain recombines TRBV9 with TRBJ2-3; no clear D gene. V lost 4 bases to trimming and J lost 4 bases, with 22 bases between them. Germline-derived CDR1 and CDR2 are SGDLS and YYNGEE. This CDR3 contains 17 residues. This CDR3 reads CASSPEDPGHPPDTQYF. The DNA for the CDR3 is TGTGCCAGCAGCCCCGAGGACCCCGGTCACCCGCCAGATACGCAGTATTTT.

This clonotype was counted at least ten times. The gene calls are TRBV30 and TRBJ2-1; possible D gene TRBD2, 5 bases. Germline values: CDR1 GTSNPN, CDR2 SVGIG (reference sequence). The CDR3 runs to 14 residues. V was shortened by 2 bases and J by 2 bases, with 10 bases between the two germline ends. In DNA, the CDR3 is TGTGCCTGGAGTCCCTCTAGCCCCTACAATGAGCAGTTCTTC. Its translation is CAWSPSSPYNEQFF.

J is TRBJ2-1 and V is TRBV5-1; 15 nucleotides align to TRBD2. Germline V gene data show CDR1 as SGHRS and CDR2 as YFSETQ. The CDR3 length is 16 residues. V was clipped by 5 bases and J by 8 bases; unmatched bases: 8. The CDR3 bases are TGCGCCAGCAGTACGGGACTAGCGGGAGGACGGGATGAGCAGTTCTTC. Translated: CASSTGLAGGRDEQFF.

This clonotype was observed a handful of times. The chain uses TRBV10-3 and TRBJ2-7; D might be TRBD2 (6 bases). Germline V gene data show CDR1 as ENHRY and CDR2 as SYGVKD. The length of the CDR3 is 14 residues. V dropped 5 bases and J dropped 1 base, with 12 bases sitting between them. In nucleotides, the CDR3 is TGTGCCATCAGTTTGGCGGAGGGGTCCTACGAGCAGTACTTC. Encoded protein: CAISLAEGSYEQYF.